Each of the 12 T cell receptor beta chains below was sequenced from the same sample in a study of molecular identifiers for immune sequencing clone quantification. TCRdb re-called the PCR reads through MiXCR, storing one row per CDR3 protein. The data show hundreds of thousands of distinct CDR3 sequences, with approximately 24% seen just once and about 0.78% held by the top ten. Sequencing input: naive CD8+ T cells from blood, with Jurkat cell RNA spiked in. Stated subset: FACS-sorted CD8+CD4-CCR7+CD45RA+ naive T cells. These receptors all stem from a human donor in good health. Some libraries in this study had Jurkat cell RNA spiked in.

A remark on this clonotype: The junction differs from germline at one of its ends, possibly a read error. V usage is TRBV30 and J usage is TRBJ2-7, with TRBD1 as a possible D gene (6 bases). Germline V CDR1 and CDR2: GTSNPN, SVGIG (reference sequence). This CDR3 is built from 8 residues. Written as DNA, the CDR3 is TGTGCCGCAGGGGAGCAGAACTTC. Amino acid sequence: CAAGEQNF.

The sample holds a few counts of this clonotype. The J gene is TRBJ1-2, the V gene TRBV9, with D maybe TRBD1 (5 bases). The CDR3 loop spans 15 amino acids. V was trimmed by 3 bases and J by 5 bases, leaving 17 bases between them. Germline V lookup: CDR1 SGDLS, CDR2 YYNGEE. The CDR3, as DNA: TGTGCCAGCAGCGCAAAAACAGGACTGGGGTATGGCTACACCTTC. Protein sequence: CASSAKTGLGYGYTF.

The DNA of the CDR3 is TGTGCCTGGAGTGTACTAGGGGCAAATCAGCCCCAGCATTTT. It codes for CAWSVLGANQPQHF. The chain joins TRBV30 to TRBJ1-5; maybe TRBD1 (5 bases). From germline, CDR1 is GTSNPN and CDR2 SVGIG (reference sequence). Trimming cost V 0 bases and J 4 bases, with 10 bases left between them. The CDR3 loop spans 14 amino acids.

On this clonotype: A much more abundant neighbour one base away suggests this may be a read error. The J gene is TRBJ1-5, the V gene TRBV4-1; D is uncertain. This CDR3 contains 16 residues. Trimming left V 0 bases short and J 7 bases short, with 16 bases between. CDR1 is MGHRA, CDR2 YSYEKL, per germline. The CDR3 DNA reads TGCGCCAGCAGCCAAGATGTGCAGAGACTAGGGCAGCCCCAGCATTTT. Its protein is CASSQDVQRLGQPQHF.

V and J are TRBV5-1 and TRBJ2-7; D may be TRBD1 or TRBD2 (6 bases each). This CDR3 is built from 22 residues. Per germline, CDR1 SGHRS and CDR2 YFSETQ. The ends were cut back, 4 bases at V and 0 bases at J, with 35 bases in the middle. The CDR3 spells CASSRRQVPGGKKVVLSYEQYF. DNA of the CDR3: TGCGCCAGCAGCCGTCGACAGGTGCCTGGCGGGAAGAAAGTTGTACTCTCCTACGAGCAGTACTTC.

This clonotype was recorded many times. J is TRBJ2-7 and V is TRBV7-6; possibly TRBD1 for D (5 bases). V was clipped by 3 bases and J by 2 bases, with 11 bases between them. In germline, CDR1 is SGHVS, CDR2 FNYEAQ. The CDR3 spans 14 residues. In DNA, the CDR3 is TGTGCCAGCAGCTTTCAGGGCACCACCTACGAGCAGTACTTC. Translation: CASSFQGTTYEQYF.

For this clonotype: It may be a read error: a sequence one base away is much more abundant. This chain joins TRBV2 and TRBJ2-3; D possibly corresponds to TRBD2 (6 bases). V lost 9 bases to trimming and J lost 1 base, with 14 bases between them. The CDR3 length is 14 residues. Germline values: CDR1 SNHLY, CDR2 FYNNEI. The CDR3 spells CARQEASGTDTQYF. Here the CDR3 DNA reads TGTGCCAGACAGGAGGCTAGCGGCACAGATACGCAGTATTTT.

The V gene is TRBV6-6, the J gene TRBJ2-7, with TRBD1 matching over 9 bases. The J segment lost 3 bases and the V segment lost 2 bases, leaving 11 bases of the junction unmatched. The CDR3 has 17 amino acids. From germline, CDR1 is MNHNY and CDR2 SVGAGI (reference sequence). CDR3 sequence reads: CASSYPETGGPNYEQYF. CDR3 sequence (DNA): TGTGCCAGCAGTTACCCCGAGACAGGGGGACCAAACTACGAGCAGTACTTC.

The rearrangement links TRBV20-1 to TRBJ2-1, with TRBD2 matching over 10 bases. The CDR3 sequence is 15 residues long. Germline CDR1 DFQATT, CDR2 SNEGSKA (reference sequence). V was clipped by 0 bases and J by 6 bases; unmatched bases: 5. The CDR3 sequence is CSARDLAGDANEQFF. Here the CDR3 DNA reads TGCAGTGCTAGAGATCTAGCGGGAGATGCCAATGAGCAGTTCTTC.

On this clonotype: The junction and the germline gene differ at one end; a read error may be behind it. V is TRBV19 and J is TRBJ2-5; maybe TRBD2 (6 bases). This CDR3 is 15 amino acids long. The germline V gene encodes CDR1 LNHDA and CDR2 SQIVND (reference sequence). CDR3 DNA: TGTGCCAGTAGTTTAGACGGGGGATTAGGGGAGACCCAGTACTTC. Its protein is CASSLDGGLGETQYF.

In its sample, this clonotype was seen a few times. The chain carries TRBV9 and TRBJ2-2; the D is unclear. CDR1 is SGDLS, CDR2 YYNGEE, per germline. This CDR3 has 17 amino acids. Trimming removed 4 bases at V and 0 bases at J, with 16 bases between. The CDR3 here is CASSRNFVGPNTGELFF. The CDR3 nucleotides are TGTGCCAGCAGCAGAAACTTCGTGGGCCCGAACACCGGGGAGCTGTTTTTT.

The chain couples TRBV6-2 or TRBV6-3 to TRBJ2-1, with TRBD1 identical over 10 bases. This CDR3 has 15 amino acids. Trimming removed 5 bases from V and 8 bases from J; junction bases left unmatched: 9. Germline CDR1 reads MNHEY; CDR2 reads SVGEGT. The DNA of the CDR3 is TGTGCCAGCAGTCTCCGGGACAGGGGAACCTATGAGCAGTTCTTC. Amino acid sequence: CASSLRDRGTYEQFF.